This TCR beta chain derives from a study of blood T cell repertoires in COVID-19. Authors' data handling: Reference gene primers were amplified, and this amplification served to estimate nucleated cell counts. Sequencing was performed with immunoSEQ multiplex PCR; in TCRdb, only in-frame clones are kept and a portion is missing. V and J calls and clone size follow that table, whereas D and trimming were derived from the DNA. This sample carries roughly 70,000 clones, approximately 88% of them seen once, and the ten largest clones take more than 15%. What was sequenced was peripheral blood. The TCR comes from a woman aged 80 or over with acute or convalescent COVID-19.

The CDR3 loop reads CASGFSGRDNEQFF. In DNA, the CDR3 is TGTGCCAGCGGGTTTAGCGGGAGGGACAATGAGCAGTTCTTC. This chain connects TRBV6-5 to TRBJ2-1; 11 bases line up with TRBD2. V trimming: 8 bases; J trimming: 5 bases; junction bases outside the gene matches: 5. CDR1 and CDR2 from the germline V gene are MNHEY and SVGAGI. The CDR3 consists of 14 residues.